This T cell receptor (beta chain) appears in the sequencing data of a study of blood T cells in healthy people across ages. Remarks on this clonotype: As yet, its antigen is unknown.

Primers used in a second PCR of about 6 to 12 cycles were a sample-barcoded 5' primer and a J-beta primer mix. Tags on each cDNA molecule came from a template-switch adaptor with 12 random nucleotides. One entry per CDR3 protein, called by TCRdb with MiXCR from the 5' RACE reads. This table has about 1.5 million distinct CDR3 sequences, about 42% appearing once. The CDR3 has 15 amino acids. Trimming pared 1 base from V and 3 bases from J, leaving 10 bases between. The germline CDR1 and CDR2 sequences are SNHLY and FYNNEI. General observations from the study: From one million sequenced T cells, diversity estimates were lower bounds. Donors of long life had a larger count of naive CD4+ cells and greater diversity than aged donors. Across samples, TCR beta diversity tracked strongly with naive T cell percentage.

The chain couples TRBV2 to TRBJ1-5; D gene ambiguous. The sequence derives from a woman aged 18 to 35 in good health. The sample was blood. The CDR3 coding sequence is TGTGCCAGCAGTGAAGAGGCCATCCCCAATCAGCCCCAGCATTTT. Translation: CASSEEAIPNQPQHF.